The 27 T cell receptor beta chains below all came from one sample that was sequenced in a study of cytomegalovirus exposure and HLA in healthy donors. In the PCR, 60 Vbeta and 13 Jbeta primers were used. Only in-frame clones appear in the TCRdb table, and some are missing; sequencing was by immunoSEQ multiplex PCR. The sample yields some 130,000 clones, roughly four fifths seen once. Specimen: PBMCs. All receptors come from a boy aged 2-9 years in good health and CMV-seronegative.

This clone has only a few counts. This chain connects TRBV2 to TRBJ2-3, with 7 bases aligning to TRBD2. Looked up from germline, CDR1 is SNHLY and CDR2 is FYNNEI. The CDR3 length is 15 residues. Germline trimming cut 4 bases from V and 1 base from J; bases unmatched to any gene: 5. The CDR3 DNA sequence: TGTGCCAGCAGTGGGGCGGGAGTGGGCACAGATACGCAGTATTTT. Translation: CASSGAGVGTDTQYF.

This clone has a single count. The chain links TRBV7-2 to TRBJ2-1, with 7 positions matching TRBD1. This CDR3 comprises 14 residues. Germline V gene sequence: CDR1 SGHTA, CDR2 FQGNSA. The ends lost 3 bases at V and 9 bases at J; junction bases unmatched: 8. The CDR3 region has the DNA TGTGCCAGCAGCTTGGGACAGATTACAGGTGAGCAGTTCTTC. Amino acid sequence: CASSLGQITGEQFF.

About this clone itself: A much larger clonotype is one base distant, so this may be a read error. The chain carries TRBV6-5 and TRBJ1-1; D is uncertain. Germline V gene sequence: CDR1 MNHEY, CDR2 SVGAGI. The CDR3 has 13 amino acids. V was trimmed by 5 bases and J by 1 base, leaving 8 bases between them. CDR3 sequence reads: CASSEGENTEAFF. The CDR3 DNA reads TGTGCCAGCAGTGAAGGAGAGAACACTGAAGCTTTCTTT.

The chain combines TRBV21-1 with TRBJ2-7; the D call of TRBD1 is as the table states it, not checked on the DNA. TRBV21-1 is an annotated pseudogene. This CDR3 is built from 17 residues. The CDR3 protein is CASSKGPRDRGPYEQYV. DNA for the CDR3: TGTGCCAGCAGCAAAGGTCCCCGGGACAGGGGGCCCTACGAGCAGTACGTC.

This clone was observed a few times. The V and J genes are TRBV9 and TRBJ2-3; D remains ambiguous. Germline assignment: CDR1 SGDLS and CDR2 YYNGEE. V lost 3 bases and J 6 bases, leaving 14 bases between the germline ends. The CDR3 is made up of 14 amino acids. The CDR3 DNA reads TGTGCCAGCAGCGGAGAAGGAATACAGGATACGCAGTATTTT. Translating it yields CASSGEGIQDTQYF.

This sequence joins TRBV7-8 and TRBJ2-1; the match to TRBD1 covers 8 bases. With 4 bases clipped from V and 8 bases from J, the junction kept 7 bases outside the gene matches. The CDR3 consists of 14 residues. Germline CDR1 and CDR2: SGHVS and FQNEAQ. The CDR3 nucleotides are TGTGCCAGCAGCTGGGACAGGTTGGCCCATGAGCAGTTCTTC. This codes for CASSWDRLAHEQFF.

Remarks on this clone: The sample carries other DNA sequences with the same CDR3. This chain joins TRBV5-8 and TRBJ1-5; a weak D match, TRBD1 (5 bases). V was pared by 0 bases and J by 4 bases, with 11 bases between. The CDR3 spans 15 residues. CDR1 is SGHTS, CDR2 YDEGEE, per germline. The CDR3 is CASSLGQGGNQPQHF. The CDR3 DNA reads TGTGCCAGCAGCTTGGGCCAGGGAGGGAATCAGCCCCAGCATTTT.

The chain carries TRBV6-1 and TRBJ2-7, with 7 bases identical to TRBD1. From germline, CDR1 is MNHNS and CDR2 SASEGT. The J segment lost 6 bases and the V segment lost 4 bases, leaving 12 bases of the junction unmatched. The CDR3 runs to 15 residues. The CDR3 nucleotides read TGTGCCAGCAGTGTGTACAGGGGTCAACCTTCCGAGCAGTACGTC. It is translated as CASSVYRGQPSEQYV.

The rearrangement links TRBV19 to TRBJ1-4, with a weak D call TRBD1 (6 bases). Germline CDR1 reads LNHDA; CDR2 reads SQIVND (reference sequence). The V gene lost 1 base and the J gene lost 0 bases, with 9 bases spanning the gap. The CDR3 consists of 16 residues. The CDR3 protein is CASSIVKGATNEKLFF. The CDR3 region has the DNA TGTGCCAGTAGTATAGTGAAGGGGGCAACTAATGAAAAACTGTTTTTT.

This clone has a single count. This chain connects TRBV5-6 to TRBJ2-3, with 10 bases fitting TRBD2. J was trimmed by 2 bases and V by 7 bases; bases with no gene match: 7. CDR3 size: 15 residues. Per the germline V gene, CDR1 is SGHDT and CDR2 is YYEEEE. CDR3 region: CASSKRGGSTDTQYF. CDR3 bases: TGTGCCAGCTCTAAGCGGGGGGGGTCCACAGATACGCAGTATTTT. Together with reference TRBV5-6 and TRBJ2-3, the CDR3 gives the full variable domain: DAGVTQSPTHLIKTRGQQVTLRCSPKSGHDTVSWYQQALGQGPQFIFQYYEEEERQRGNFPDRFSGHQFPNYSSELNVNALLLGDSALYLCASSKRGGSTDTQYFGPGTRLTVL.

The V gene is TRBV5-1, the J gene TRBJ1-2, with D perhaps TRBD1 (6 bases). Germline CDR1 SGHRS, CDR2 YFSETQ. The V end lost 0 bases, the J end lost 7 bases, and 16 bases lay between the germline ends. This CDR3 has 15 amino acids. In DNA form, the CDR3 reads TGCGCCAGCAGCTTGGGGGGCGCAGGGGTACGTGGCTACACCTTC. It translates to CASSLGGAGVRGYTF.

This chain joins TRBV11-2 and TRBJ2-5, with D tentatively TRBD2 (5 bases). V lost 8 bases to trimming and J lost 2 bases, with 12 bases between them. The CDR3 is 13 residues long. Germline V gene sequence: CDR1 SGHAT, CDR2 FQNNGV. Here the CDR3 reads CASAGEIQETQYF. As DNA, the CDR3 is TGTGCCAGCGCTGGGGAGATACAAGAGACCCAGTACTTC.

The CDR3 here is CASSPRGSSYEQYV. For the CDR3, the DNA is TGTGCCAGTAGTCCCAGGGGAAGCTCCTACGAGCAGTACGTC. The V and J genes are TRBV19 and TRBJ2-7; tentatively, D is TRBD1 (6 bases). V was clipped by 5 bases and J by 0 bases, with 11 bases between them. The germline CDR1 and CDR2 sequences are LNHDA and SQIVND (reference sequence). CDR3 length: 14 residues.

This clone has a handful of counts. The chain combines TRBV14 with TRBJ1-6, with 8 bases fitting TRBD1. The CDR3 contains 17 residues. Germline loops: CDR1 SGHDN, CDR2 FVKESK. Trimming removed 1 base from V and 6 bases from J; junction bases left unmatched: 8. The CDR3 DNA is TGTGCCAGCAGCCAAGGGGGGACAGGATACCTTAATTCACCCCTCCACTTT. Amino acid sequence: CASSQGGTGYLNSPLHF.

The V call is TRBV2, the J call TRBJ1-5; D gene uncertain. Germline loops: CDR1 SNHLY, CDR2 FYNNEI. The germline V and J ends were trimmed by 5 bases and 2 bases, with 16 bases remaining between them. The CDR3 runs to 16 residues. The CDR3 here is CASSRDPPRGNQPQHF. The DNA for the CDR3 is TGTGCCAGCAGTAGAGACCCCCCGCGGGGCAATCAGCCCCAGCATTTT.

The chain couples TRBV7-9 to TRBJ2-1; the D is unclear. The germline V gene encodes CDR1 SEHNR and CDR2 FQNEAQ (reference sequence). Deletions cut 6 bases from V and 1 base from J, with 10 bases between. The CDR3 length is 14 residues. CDR3 DNA: TGTGCCAGCAGACATCTCAATTCCTACAATGAGCAGTTCTTC. Its protein is CASRHLNSYNEQFF.

The rearrangement uses TRBV4-3 and TRBJ1-2; D unresolved. The CDR3 totals 15 residues. CDR1 and CDR2 from the germline V gene are LGHNA and YSLEER. V was clipped by 4 bases and J by 4 bases, with 16 bases between them. The CDR3 is CASSPATPSPYGYTF. The CDR3 DNA follows: TGCGCCAGCAGCCCGGCGACACCTTCCCCCTATGGCTACACCTTC.

The rearrangement links TRBV30 to TRBJ1-1, with TRBD1 identical over 9 bases. CDR1 and CDR2 (germline): GTSNPN, SVGIG (reference sequence). J lost 5 bases, V lost 8 bases, and 12 bases had no gene match. This CDR3 has 14 amino acids. CDR3 sequence reads: CAQRRGQGGTEAFF. The CDR3 nucleotides read TGTGCCCAAAGACGGGGACAGGGAGGAACTGAAGCTTTCTTT. The whole variable domain, remainder taken from reference TRBV30 and TRBJ1-1, is SQTIHQWPATLVQPVGSPLSLECTVEGTSNPNLYWYRQAAGRGLQLLFYSVGIGQISSEVPQNLSASRPQDRQFILSSKKLLLSDSGFYLCAQRRGQGGTEAFFGQGTRLTVV.

This clone showed up just a few times. The chain employs TRBV6-4 and TRBJ1-3; D might be TRBD1 (5 bases). The CDR3 has 19 residues. Per germline, CDR1 MRHNA and CDR2 SNTAGT. The V and J ends lost 2 bases and 3 bases respectively, with 23 bases between them. The CDR3 DNA reads TGTGCCAGCAGTGACCCGTTAGGCCAGGGTCCGTTTCTTGGAAACACCATATATTTT. Its protein product is CASSDPLGQGPFLGNTIYF.

J is TRBJ1-5 and V is TRBV27; tentatively, D is TRBD1 (5 bases). V was cut by 2 bases and J by 7 bases, with 15 bases left in between. This CDR3 region has 15 residues. CDR1 and CDR2 from the germline V gene are MNHEY and SMNVEV (reference sequence). This CDR3 is CASSLNWGVGQPQHF. As DNA, the CDR3 is TGTGCCAGCAGTTTAAACTGGGGGGTTGGACAGCCCCAGCATTTT.

The chain has TRBV11-1 and TRBJ1-6; D remains unclear. The ends were cut back, 3 bases at V and 0 bases at J, with 3 bases in the middle. The CDR3 is made up of 14 amino acids. Germline-derived CDR1 and CDR2 are SGHAT and FQDESV (reference sequence). The CDR3 spells CASSFHSYNSPLHF. The CDR3 DNA reads TGTGCCAGCAGCTTTCACTCCTATAATTCACCCCTCCACTTT. The variable domain in full, completed from reference TRBV11-1 and TRBJ1-6, reads EAEVAQSPRYKITEKSQAVAFWCDPISGHATLYWYRQILGQGPELLVQFQDESVVDDSQLPKDRFSAERLKGVDSTLKIQPAELGDSAMYLCASSFHSYNSPLHFGNGTRLTVT.

This clone was recorded only once. This chain connects TRBV13 to TRBJ2-7, with D possibly matching TRBD2 (6 bases). Trimming took 0 bases from V and 0 from J, leaving 9 bases between them. The germline V gene encodes CDR1 PRHDT and CDR2 FYEKMQ (reference sequence). The CDR3 loop spans 15 amino acids. The CDR3 DNA reads TGTGCCAGCAGCTTAGGCGGGAGTAACTCCTACGAGCAGTACGTC. It codes for CASSLGGSNSYEQYV.

This clone was detected only a few times. The chain links TRBV13 to TRBJ2-5, with 10 bases aligning to TRBD2. Losses at the gene ends were 0 bases for V and 4 bases for J; bases not matched to a gene: 11. The CDR3 is 18 residues long. Germline-derived CDR1 and CDR2 are PRHDT and FYEKMQ (reference sequence). The CDR3 protein is CASSLGVAGGLGGETQYF. The CDR3, as DNA: TGTGCCAGCAGCTTAGGGGTAGCGGGGGGACTCGGAGGAGAGACCCAGTACTTC. The full variable domain, its missing parts supplied by reference TRBV13 and TRBJ2-5, is AAGVIQSPRHLIKEKRETATLKCYPIPRHDTVYWYQQGPGQDPQFLISFYEKMQSDKGSIPDRFSAQQFSDYHSELNMSSLELGDSALYFCASSLGVAGGLGGETQYFGPGTRLLVL.

Turning to this clone: The same CDR3 can be traced to other DNA sequences in this sample. The chain couples TRBV2 to TRBJ2-1, with 7 bases fitting TRBD2. Per germline, CDR1 SNHLY and CDR2 FYNNEI. The CDR3 loop spans 13 amino acids. The ends lost 11 bases at V and 0 bases at J; junction bases unmatched: 4. The CDR3 DNA reads TGTGCCCGAGCGGGGAGCTCCTACAATGAGCAGTTCTTC. It encodes CARAGSSYNEQFF.

The gene calls are TRBV19 and TRBJ1-5, with 8 bases matching TRBD1. This CDR3 has 15 amino acids. In germline, CDR1 is LNHDA, CDR2 SQIVND (reference sequence). V shed 7 bases, J shed 1 base, and the junction held 6 bases outside the gene matches. CDR3 loop: CASIPTGGSNQPQHF. Here the CDR3 DNA reads TGTGCCAGTATCCCAACAGGGGGGAGCAATCAGCCCCAGCATTTT.

V is TRBV10-3 and J is TRBJ1-5; 7 bases fit TRBD1. CDR3 length: 15 amino acids. The V segment lost 0 bases and the J segment 5 bases; nucleotides outside the gene matches: 4. The germline V gene encodes CDR1 ENHRY and CDR2 SYGVKD. CDR3 amino acids: CAISESGTAHQPQHF. The CDR3 region has the DNA TGTGCCATCAGTGAGTCGGGGACAGCACATCAGCCCCAGCATTTT.

The chain is built from TRBV7-3 and TRBJ1-1, with TRBD1 matching 9 bases. The CDR3 consists of 16 residues. J gave up 3 bases and V 5 bases, and 10 bases lay outside the gene matches. Germline assignment: CDR1 SGHTA and CDR2 FQGTGA. CDR3 amino acids: CASSPDRGSPDTEAFF. For the CDR3, the DNA is TGTGCCAGCAGCCCGGACAGGGGAAGTCCCGACACTGAAGCTTTCTTT.